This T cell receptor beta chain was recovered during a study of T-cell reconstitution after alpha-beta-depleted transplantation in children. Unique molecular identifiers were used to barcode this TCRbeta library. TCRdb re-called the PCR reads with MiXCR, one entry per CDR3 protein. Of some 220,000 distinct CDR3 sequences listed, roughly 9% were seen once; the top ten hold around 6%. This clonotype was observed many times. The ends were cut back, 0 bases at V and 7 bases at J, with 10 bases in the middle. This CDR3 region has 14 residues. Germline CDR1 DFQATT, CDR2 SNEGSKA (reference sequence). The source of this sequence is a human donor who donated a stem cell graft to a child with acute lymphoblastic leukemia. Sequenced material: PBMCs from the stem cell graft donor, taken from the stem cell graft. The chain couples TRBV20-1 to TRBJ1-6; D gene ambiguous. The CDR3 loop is CSARDQVSNSPLHF. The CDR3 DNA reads TGCAGTGCTAGAGATCAAGTTTCGAATTCACCCCTCCACTTT.